The 7 T cell receptor beta chains listed next were all sequenced from one sample in a study of CD8 T cells in ankylosing spondylitis. These receptors' targets are unknown. TCRdb ran MiXCR on the 5' RACE reads and lists one entry per CDR3 protein. The sample gives hundreds of thousands of distinct CDR3 sequences, roughly 10% of which show up once; less than 0.65% is in the top ten. Study conclusions and caveats: A TCR beta motif of roughly eight highly homologous variants seemed to mark ankylosing spondylitis blood.

The sample comprised blood, either unsorted or a sorted T cell fraction (not recorded which). The source of these receptors is a male donor with ankylosing spondylitis.

This rearrangement joins TRBV28 to TRBJ1-2; no clear D gene. The V gene's germline CDR1 is MDHEN and CDR2 SYDVKM. Deletions cut 11 bases from V and 5 bases from J, with 12 bases between. The CDR3 has 11 residues. This chain's CDR3 is CAHMGSYGYTF. CDR3 coding DNA: TGTGCCCACATGGGGTCGTATGGCTACACCTTC.

This clonotype turned up a few times. The genes are TRBV7-8 and TRBJ2-5, with 13 nucleotides matching TRBD2. CDR1 and CDR2 from the germline V gene are SGHVS and FQNEAQ. This CDR3 contains 16 residues. With 5 bases clipped from V and 4 bases from J, the junction kept 7 bases outside the gene matches. The CDR3: CASSQTSGGLGETQYF. CDR3 DNA: TGTGCCAGCAGCCAGACTAGCGGGGGGTTAGGAGAGACCCAGTACTTC. The full variable domain, completed using reference TRBV7-8 and TRBJ2-5, is GAGVSQSPRYKVAKRGQDVALRCDPISGHVSLFWYQQALGQGPEFLTYFQNEAQLDKSGLPSDRFFAERPEGSVSTLKIQRTQQEDSAVYLCASSQTSGGLGETQYFGPGTRLLVL.

The gene calls are TRBV20-1 and TRBJ2-3; tentatively, D is TRBD1 (5 bases). V was clipped by 8 bases and J by 2 bases, with 11 bases between them. The CDR3 is 12 amino acids. The V gene's germline CDR1 is DFQATT and CDR2 SNEGSKA (reference sequence). CDR3 sequence: CSLQGYTDTQYF. CDR3 in DNA: TGCAGTCTTCAGGGTTACACAGATACGCAGTATTTT.

This clonotype was detected only a few times. The chain has TRBV5-1 and TRBJ2-6; D unresolved. The CDR3 sequence is 15 residues long. Per the germline V gene, CDR1 is SGHRS and CDR2 is YFSETQ. V shed 5 bases and J shed 0 bases, with 9 bases lying between them. The CDR3 sequence: CASRSLSSGANVLTF. The CDR3 nucleotides read TGCGCCAGCAGATCCCTCAGCTCTGGGGCCAACGTCCTGACTTTC. The whole variable domain, remainder taken from reference TRBV5-1 and TRBJ2-6, is KAGVTQTPRYLIKTRGQQVTLSCSPISGHRSVSWYQQTPGQGLQFLFEYFSETQRNKGNFPGRFSGRQFSNSRSEMNVSTLELGDSALYLCASRSLSSGANVLTFGAGSRLTVL.

In its sample, this clonotype was seen a few times. The chain recombines TRBV7-3 with TRBJ2-1, with TRBD2 matching over 8 bases. The CDR3 spans 16 residues. With V trimmed by 3 bases and J by 0 bases, 4 bases remained unmatched. Per germline, CDR1 SGHTA and CDR2 FQGTGA. CDR3 residues: CASSFAGGTSYNEQFF. CDR3 nucleotides: TGTGCCAGCAGCTTCGCGGGGGGCACCTCCTACAATGAGCAGTTCTTC. Together with reference TRBV7-3 and TRBJ2-1, the CDR3 gives the full variable domain: GAGVSQTPSNKVTEKGKYVELRCDPISGHTALYWYRQSLGQGPEFLIYFQGTGAADDSGLPNDRFFAVRPEGSVSTLKIQRTERGDSAVYLCASSFAGGTSYNEQFFGPGTRLTVL.

The chain employs TRBV7-2 and TRBJ2-1; TRBD2 might be the D (6 bases). This CDR3 has 17 amino acids. V was shortened by 5 bases and J by 6 bases, with 23 bases between the two germline ends. Germline V gene data show CDR1 as SGHTA and CDR2 as FQGNSA. The CDR3 loop is CASSPPGSASVSNEQFF. The CDR3 DNA follows: TGTGCCAGCAGCCCCCCTGGATCGGCTAGCGTCAGCAATGAGCAGTTCTTC.

This clonotype has just a few counts. This rearrangement joins TRBV21-1 to TRBJ2-7. TRBV21-1 is tagged as a pseudogene. The CDR3 runs to 15 residues. The CDR3, as DNA: TGTGCCAGCAGCAAAGCGGGCAGGAGAAATTACGAGCAGTACTTC. Amino acids: CASSKAGRRNYEQYF.